This TCR beta chain was documented in a study of blood T cell repertoires in COVID-19. Across the study: Sites in the United States, Italy and Spain provided acute and convalescent COVID-19 samples. T cells, B-cell-depleted T cells, or PBMCs supplied cDNA or gDNA.

In germline, CDR1 is MNHNY, CDR2 SVGAGI (reference sequence). The ends lost 6 bases at V and 10 bases at J; junction bases unmatched: 9. This CDR3 is built from 14 residues. Method: immunoSEQ multiplex PCR; TCRdb's copy keeps in-frame clones and lacks some. The repertoire holds about 180,000 clones, with approximately 87% as singletons. The rearrangement uses TRBV6-6 and TRBJ1-6, with 7 bases fitting TRBD1. This sequence originates from an older person with COVID-19, enrolled during active disease. What was sequenced was peripheral blood. The CDR3 spells CASSPTGLESPLHF. The DNA of the CDR3 is TGTGCCAGCAGCCCGACAGGGCTCGAATCACCCCTCCACTTT.